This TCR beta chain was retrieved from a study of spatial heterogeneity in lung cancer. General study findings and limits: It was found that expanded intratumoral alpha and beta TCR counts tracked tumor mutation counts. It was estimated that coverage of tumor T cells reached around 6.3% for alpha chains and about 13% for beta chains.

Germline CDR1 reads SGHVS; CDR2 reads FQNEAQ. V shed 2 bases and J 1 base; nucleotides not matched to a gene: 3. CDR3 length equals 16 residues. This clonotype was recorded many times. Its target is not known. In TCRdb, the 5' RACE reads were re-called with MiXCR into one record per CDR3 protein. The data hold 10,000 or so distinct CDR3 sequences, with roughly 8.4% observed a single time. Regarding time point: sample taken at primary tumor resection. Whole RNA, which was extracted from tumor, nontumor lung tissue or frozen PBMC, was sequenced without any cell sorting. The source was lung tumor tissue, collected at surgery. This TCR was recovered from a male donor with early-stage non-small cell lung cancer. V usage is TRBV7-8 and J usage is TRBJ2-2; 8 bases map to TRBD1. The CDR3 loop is CASSLIGTGNTGELFF. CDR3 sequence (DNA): TGTGCCAGCAGCTTAATCGGGACAGGGAACACCGGGGAGCTGTTTTTT.